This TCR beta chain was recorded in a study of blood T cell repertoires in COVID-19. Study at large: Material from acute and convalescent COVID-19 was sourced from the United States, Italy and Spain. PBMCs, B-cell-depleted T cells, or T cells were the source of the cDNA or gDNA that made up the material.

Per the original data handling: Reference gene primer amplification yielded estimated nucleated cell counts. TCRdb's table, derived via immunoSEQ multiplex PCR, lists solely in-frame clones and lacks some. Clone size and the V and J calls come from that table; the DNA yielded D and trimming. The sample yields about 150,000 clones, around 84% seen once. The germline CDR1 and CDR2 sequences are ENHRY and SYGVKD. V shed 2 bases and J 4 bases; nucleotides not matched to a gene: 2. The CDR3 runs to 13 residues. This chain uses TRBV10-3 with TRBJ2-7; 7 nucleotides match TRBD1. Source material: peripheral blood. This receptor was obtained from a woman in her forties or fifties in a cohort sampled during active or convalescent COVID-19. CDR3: CAISEPGGYEQYF. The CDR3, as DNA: TGTGCCATCAGTGAGCCAGGGGGATACGAGCAGTACTTC.